What follows describes a single T cell receptor beta chain. The antigen remains undetermined. The V end was cut by 8 bases, the J end by 7 bases, with 24 bases between. The germline V gene has CDR1 MNHEY and CDR2 SMNVEV (reference sequence). CDR3 size: 15 residues. PCR employed 60 Vbeta and 13 Jbeta primers. Profiling relied on immunoSEQ multiplex PCR, and the TCRdb table lists in-frame clones only, not all of them. The table shows about 140,000 clones, with 80% occurring only once. This sample is drawn from a study of cytomegalovirus exposure and HLA in healthy donors. Study-wide results and caveats: Association of a missense DCLRE1C variant with TCR beta V- and J-gene trimming was reported in a later analysis. An Asian-associated ancestry cluster reportedly showed fewer N-insertions than the approximately 670-donor mean in a later analysis. A few V segments could not be told apart, such as TRBV6-2 and TRBV6-3, and were left out. Later analysis revealed greater clonal expansion in HLA-associated TCR beta chains than in equally common others.

V gene TRBV27 combines with J gene TRBJ2-7, with TRBD2 as a possible D gene (6 bases). This clonotype was obtained from a man aged 30-40 years in good health and CMV-seronegative. The sequenced sample consisted of PBMCs. The CDR3 sequence: CASGPWASGREEQYF. CDR3 nucleotides: TGTGCCAGCGGACCTTGGGCCTCAGGTCGGGAGGAGCAGTACTTC.